The entry below gives a single TCR beta chain sequence along with its context. The sample belongs to a study of blood T cell repertoires in COVID-19. Study information: Samples taken during acute and convalescent COVID-19 were collected in the United States, Italy and Spain. From T cells, B-cell-depleted T cells, or PBMCs came the material, which was cDNA or gDNA.

Study processing details: Amplification of reference gene primers was used by the study to estimate nucleated cell counts. Profiled with immunoSEQ multiplex PCR; TCRdb holds only in-frame clones, not every one. The D gene and trimming were derived from the DNA, and the V and J assignments and clone size from that table. Found here are 150,000 to 200,000 clones, 75% to 95% of them singletons; the top ten hold 0.53%. In germline, CDR1 is MDHEN, CDR2 SYDVKM. V was clipped by 4 bases and J by 4 bases; unmatched bases: 11. This CDR3 region has 18 residues. The chain has TRBV28 and TRBJ2-6, with TRBD1 matching 9 bases. Sequenced sample: peripheral blood. The clonotype was recovered from a man aged 50-60 years with acute or convalescent COVID-19. Written as DNA, the CDR3 is TGTGCCAGCAGTTCCCTTGGGACAGGGTCTTCCGGGGCCAACGTCCTGACTTTC. This gives the protein CASSSLGTGSSGANVLTF.